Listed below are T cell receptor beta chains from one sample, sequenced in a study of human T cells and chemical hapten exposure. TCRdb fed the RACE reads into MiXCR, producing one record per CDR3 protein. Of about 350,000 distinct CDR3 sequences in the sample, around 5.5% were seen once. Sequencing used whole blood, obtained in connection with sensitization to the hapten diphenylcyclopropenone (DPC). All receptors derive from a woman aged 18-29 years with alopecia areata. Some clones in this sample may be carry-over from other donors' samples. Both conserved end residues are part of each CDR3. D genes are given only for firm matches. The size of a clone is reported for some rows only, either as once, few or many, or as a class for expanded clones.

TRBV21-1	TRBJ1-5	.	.	CASTDREGNQPQHF	TGTGCCAGCACCGACAGGGAAGGCAATCAGCCCCAGCATTTT
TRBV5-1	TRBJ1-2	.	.	CASSNRDNYGYTF	TGCGCCAGCAGCAACAGGGATAACTATGGCTACACCTTC
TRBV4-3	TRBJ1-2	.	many	CASSPNRNNYGYTF	TGCGCCAGCAGCCCTAATAGGAACAACTATGGCTACACCTTC
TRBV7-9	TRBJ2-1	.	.	CASSFPGVSSYNEQFF	TGTGCCAGCAGCTTCCCAGGGGTCAGCTCCTACAATGAGCAGTTCTTC
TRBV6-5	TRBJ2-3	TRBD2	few	CASSRGVQDTQYF	TGTGCCAGCAGTCGGGGGGTTCAGGATACGCAGTATTTT
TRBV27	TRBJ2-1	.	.	CASSFYHRDNEQFF	TGTGCCAGCAGTTTTTACCACAGGGACAATGAGCAGTTCTTC
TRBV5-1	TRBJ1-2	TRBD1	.	CASSSDRGIHGYTF	TGCGCCAGCAGCTCTGACAGGGGAATCCATGGCTACACCTTC
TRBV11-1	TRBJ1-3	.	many	CASSSNPSEYSGNTIYF	TGTGCCAGCAGCTCCAACCCGTCCGAATACTCTGGAAACACCATATATTTT
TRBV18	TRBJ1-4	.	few	CASSPVGNEKLFF	TGTGCCAGCTCACCAGTGGGAAATGAAAAACTGTTTTTT
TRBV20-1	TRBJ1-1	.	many	CSARNWGLSTEAFF	TGCAGTGCTAGGAATTGGGGGTTAAGCACTGAAGCTTTCTTT
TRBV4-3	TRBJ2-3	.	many	CASSQGLSDTQYF	TGCGCCAGCAGCCAAGGTTTGTCTGATACGCAGTATTTT
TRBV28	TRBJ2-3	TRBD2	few	CASSSFLAGASTDTQYF	TGTGCCAGCAGTTCCTTTTTAGCGGGGGCCAGCACAGATACGCAGTATTTT
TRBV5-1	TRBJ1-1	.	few	CASHLLGGQTEAFF	TGCGCCAGCCACCTCTTGGGGGGTCAGACTGAAGCTTTCTTT
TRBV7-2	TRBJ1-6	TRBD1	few	CASSSTGTNSPLHF	TGTGCCAGCAGCTCGACAGGGACTAATTCACCCCTCCACTTT
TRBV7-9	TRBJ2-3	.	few	CASTPGSTQYF	TGTGCCAGCACCCCCGGCAGTACGCAGTATTTT
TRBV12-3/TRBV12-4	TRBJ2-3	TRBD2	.	CASSRAGVSITDTQYF	TGTGCCAGCAGTCGAGCGGGGGTTTCCATTACAGATACGCAGTATTTT
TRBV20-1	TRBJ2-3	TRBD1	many	CSAPGQVRDTQYF	TGCAGTGCCCCCGGACAGGTTAGAGATACGCAGTATTTT
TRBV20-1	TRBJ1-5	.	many	CSARDGGRGNQPQHF	TGCAGTGCTAGAGATGGAGGCAGGGGCAATCAGCCCCAGCATTTT